One and the same sample provided the 14 T cell receptor beta chains below, sequenced in a study of blood T cell repertoires in COVID-19. Method: immunoSEQ multiplex PCR; TCRdb's copy keeps in-frame clones and lacks some. This table holds about 150,000 clones, around 84% found once. The specimen was peripheral blood. The receptors were sampled from a woman aged 50 to 60 in a cohort sampled during active or convalescent COVID-19.

The chain couples TRBV2 to TRBJ2-7, with a tentative D call TRBD2 (5 bases). Germline V gene data show CDR1 as SNHLY and CDR2 as FYNNEI. The ends were cut back, 4 bases at V and 7 bases at J, with 17 bases in the middle. The CDR3 spans 14 residues. This CDR3 reads CASSAEGVRGEQYF. CDR3 nucleotide sequence: TGTGCCAGCAGTGCTGAGGGAGTACGTGGTGAGCAGTACTTC.

The sample holds one count of this clone. The chain uses TRBV5-1 and TRBJ2-7; tentatively, D is TRBD1 (5 bases). V lost 0 bases and J 4 bases, leaving 14 bases between the germline ends. CDR3 size: 15 residues. The germline V gene has CDR1 SGHRS and CDR2 YFSETQ. CDR3 nucleotide sequence: TGCGCCAGCAGCTTGGCCACGGGTGGGGCTTACGAGCAGTACTTC. Translating it yields CASSLATGGAYEQYF.

This clone was observed once. The chain joins TRBV2 to TRBJ2-5, with TRBD1 matching 8 bases. This CDR3 contains 14 residues. Germline lookup yields CDR1 SNHLY and CDR2 FYNNEI. With V trimmed by 6 bases and J by 1 base, 4 bases remained unmatched. CDR3: CASSSGGFQETQYF. In DNA, the CDR3 is TGTGCCAGCAGCTCAGGGGGCTTCCAAGAGACCCAGTACTTC.

The chain combines TRBV5-1 with TRBJ2-1, with TRBD2 matching 16 bases. The germline CDR1 and CDR2 sequences are SGHRS and YFSETQ. Unmatched junction bases numbered 5, after V lost 7 bases and J lost 10 bases. The CDR3 extends over 14 amino acids. In DNA, the CDR3 is TGCGCCAGCGCCCAGGGACTAGCGGGGGGGGAGCAGTTCTTC. Protein product: CASAQGLAGGEQFF. The variable domain in full, with the rest retrieved from reference TRBV5-1 and TRBJ2-1, is KAGVTQTPRYLIKTRGQQVTLSCSPISGHRSVSWYQQTPGQGLQFLFEYFSETQRNKGNFPGRFSGRQFSNSRSEMNVSTLELGDSALYLCASAQGLAGGEQFFGPGTRLTVL.

The chain employs TRBV3-1 (or the pseudogene TRBV3-2) and TRBJ1-1, with D perhaps matching TRBD1 (6 bases). V was clipped by 5 bases and J by 1 base, with 14 bases between them. Germline V gene lookup returns CDR1 LGHDT and CDR2 YNNKEL (reference sequence). This CDR3 is built from 15 residues. CDR3 in DNA: TGTGCCAGCAGCTATGGGGGGGCGAGGAACACTGAAGCTTTCTTT. Protein product: CASSYGGARNTEAFF.

The gene calls are TRBV24-1 and TRBJ2-3, with D tentatively TRBD1 (5 bases). Looked up from germline, CDR1 is KGHDR and CDR2 is SFDVKD. This CDR3 is built from 16 residues. The V end was cut by 3 bases, the J end by 2 bases, with 14 bases between. CDR3 bases: TGTGCCACCAGTGATCCAAGGTTGGACACCACAGATACGCAGTATTTT. Protein sequence: CATSDPRLDTTDTQYF.

This clone has a single count. This chain uses TRBV2 with TRBJ2-2, with D possibly being TRBD1 (6 bases). This CDR3 spans 16 amino acids. From germline, CDR1 is SNHLY and CDR2 FYNNEI. V lost 3 bases, J lost 4 bases, and 15 bases lay in between. CDR3: CASSEGLGAITGELFF. CDR3 DNA: TGTGCCAGCAGTGAGGGTCTGGGGGCAATCACCGGGGAGCTGTTTTTT. Combining the CDR3 with reference TRBV2 and TRBJ2-2 gives the whole variable domain EPEVTQTPSHQVTQMGQEVILRCVPISNHLYFYWYRQILGQKVEFLVSFYNNEISEKSEIFDDQFSVERPDGSNFTLKIRSTKLEDSAMYFCASSEGLGAITGELFFGEGSRLTVL.

J is TRBJ2-5 and V is TRBV2; 10 bases map to TRBD2. The CDR3 is 16 amino acids. J lost 1 base, V lost 4 bases, and 6 bases had no gene match. Germline V gene sequence: CDR1 SNHLY, CDR2 FYNNEI. DNA of the CDR3: TGTGCCAGCAGTGGAGATAGCGGGGGGCTCCAAGAGACCCAGTACTTC. Protein: CASSGDSGGLQETQYF.

The chain recombines TRBV10-3 with TRBJ1-3; TRBD1 matches 9 bases. The CDR3 has 15 residues. Germline V gives CDR1 ENHRY, CDR2 SYGVKD. J lost 3 bases, V lost 6 bases, and 6 bases had no gene match. CDR3 nucleotides: TGTGCCATCAGCCCGGACAGGGGAGGTGGAAACACCATATATTTT. Residues: CAISPDRGGGNTIYF.

The chain employs TRBV2 and TRBJ1-3; 8 bases fit TRBD1. Germline V gene data show CDR1 as SNHLY and CDR2 as FYNNEI. V lost 4 bases and J lost 3; bases outside the gene matches: 5. The CDR3 loop spans 15 amino acids. DNA for the CDR3: TGTGCCAGCAGTGGACAGGGGCTTGATGGAAACACCATATATTTT. Protein: CASSGQGLDGNTIYF. The full variable domain, completed using reference TRBV2 and TRBJ1-3, is EPEVTQTPSHQVTQMGQEVILRCVPISNHLYFYWYRQILGQKVEFLVSFYNNEISEKSEIFDDQFSVERPDGSNFTLKIRSTKLEDSAMYFCASSGQGLDGNTIYFGEGSWLTVV.

This chain links TRBV6-2 or TRBV6-3 with TRBJ1-2; 7 bases are shared with TRBD1. The length of the CDR3 is 14 residues. CDR1 is MNHEY, CDR2 SVGEGT, per germline. J gave up 5 bases and V 5 bases, and 8 bases lay outside the gene matches. The CDR3 sequence: CASSDRDSRYGYTF. Here the CDR3 DNA reads TGTGCCAGCAGTGACCGGGACAGCCGGTATGGCTACACCTTC.

The chain employs TRBV7-8 and TRBJ2-7; no firm D call. There are 12 residues in the CDR3. V was pared by 3 bases and J by 0 bases, with 3 bases between. CDR1 is SGHVS, CDR2 FQNEAQ, per germline. Here the CDR3 DNA reads TGTGCCAGCAGCTTCCACTCCTACGAGCAGTACTTC. This gives the protein CASSFHSYEQYF. The full variable domain, completed using reference TRBV7-8 and TRBJ2-7, is GAGVSQSPRYKVAKRGQDVALRCDPISGHVSLFWYQQALGQGPEFLTYFQNEAQLDKSGLPSDRFFAERPEGSVSTLKIQRTQQEDSAVYLCASSFHSYEQYFGPGTRLTVT.

The chain uses TRBV10-3 and TRBJ2-1; D not certain. The CDR3 consists of 9 residues. Looked up from germline, CDR1 is ENHRY and CDR2 is SYGVKD. Trimming cost V 7 bases and J 12 bases, with 7 bases left between them. Written as DNA, the CDR3 is TGTGCCATCACCTCCGGGCAGTTCTTC. It encodes CAITSGQFF.

The chain carries TRBV9 and TRBJ2-5, with D possibly matching TRBD1 (5 bases). The length of the CDR3 is 15 residues. V shed 0 bases and J shed 3 bases, with 12 bases lying between them. CDR1 and CDR2 from the germline V gene are SGDLS and YYNGEE. The CDR3 DNA follows: TGTGCCAGCAGCGTAGCGCCGACAGAAAAAGAGACCCAGTACTTC. Translation gives CASSVAPTEKETQYF.